The source of this TCR beta chain is a study of T cell responses to AZD1222 COVID-19 vaccine. With V trimmed by 5 bases and J by 4 bases, 4 bases remained unmatched. The germline V gene encodes CDR1 MNHEY and CDR2 SVGEGT. CDR3 size: 13 residues. Findings and limits, study-wide: Possibly, clonal diversity was underestimated; donors were largely white British and included more females. Spike-specific TCR breadth and depth were elevated following two AZD1222 doses.

As to this clone: What it binds is unknown.

The table came from immunoSEQ multiplex PCR; TCRdb's copy has only in-frame clones and leaves some out. The data hold about 140,000 clones, with 92% observed a single time. The V call is TRBV6-2 or TRBV6-3, the J call TRBJ1-1; 7 positions match TRBD1. The receptor was derived from an adult in good health. The source was peripheral blood, collected on day 0 of AZD1222 vaccination. CDR3 sequence (DNA): TGTGCCAGCAGTCGCAGGGGGGGCACTGAAGCTTTCTTT. Its translation is CASSRRGGTEAFF.